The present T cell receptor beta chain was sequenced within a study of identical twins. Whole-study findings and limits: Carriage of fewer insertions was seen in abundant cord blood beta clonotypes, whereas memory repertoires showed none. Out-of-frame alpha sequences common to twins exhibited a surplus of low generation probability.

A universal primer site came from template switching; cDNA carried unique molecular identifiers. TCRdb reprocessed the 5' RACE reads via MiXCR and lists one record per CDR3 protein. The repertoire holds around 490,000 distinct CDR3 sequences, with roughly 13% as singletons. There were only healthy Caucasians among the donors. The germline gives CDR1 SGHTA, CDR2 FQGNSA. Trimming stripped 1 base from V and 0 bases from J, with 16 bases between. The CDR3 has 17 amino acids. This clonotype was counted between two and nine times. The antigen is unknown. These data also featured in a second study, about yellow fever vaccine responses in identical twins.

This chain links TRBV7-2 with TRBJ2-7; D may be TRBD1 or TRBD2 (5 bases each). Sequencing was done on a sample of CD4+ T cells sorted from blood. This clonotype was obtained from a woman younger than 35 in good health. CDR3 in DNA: TGTGCCAGCAGCTTAGGTCGGGGCCGACCTAGCTCCTACGAGCAGTACTTC. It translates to CASSLGRGRPSSYEQYF.